These T cell receptor beta chains were read from a single sample in a study of blood T cell repertoires in COVID-19. Assay used: immunoSEQ multiplex PCR; TCRdb lists only in-frame clones, some missing. This sample has just under 250,000 clones, with roughly 91% found just once. Source material: PBMCs or T cells enriched from blood (not recorded which). Source of these receptors: a woman in her 30s who had recovered from COVID-19. Each CDR3 is given with its conserved first and last residue. D genes are given only for firm matches. Clone size is not always given. Where it is, it says once, few, many or a class for expanded clones.

d_gene	v_gene	abundance	j_gene	CDR3aa	CDR3nt
.	TRBV15	.	TRBJ1-6	CATSRDLGRASNSPLHF	TGTGCCACCAGCAGAGATCTGGGGAGAGCCTCTAATTCACCCCTCCACTTT
TRBD1	TRBV7-6	.	TRBJ1-5	CASSRDRDQPQHF	TGTGCCAGCAGCCGGGACAGGGATCAGCCCCAGCATTTT
.	TRBV5-5	.	TRBJ2-1	CASSSLPQRSYNEQFF	TGTGCCAGCAGCTCCCTACCCCAGCGCTCCTACAATGAGCAGTTCTTC
.	TRBV19	.	TRBJ2-7	CASSMTGKGYEQYF	TGTGCCAGTAGTATGACCGGGAAGGGCTACGAGCAGTACTTC
.	TRBV11-3	.	TRBJ2-2	CASSFTLRASQSRELFF	TGTGCCAGCAGCTTTACGTTGAGAGCGTCTCAATCTAGGGAGCTGTTTTTT
.	TRBV18	.	TRBJ1-5	CASSFSQDRLEPQHF	TGTGCCAGCTCATTTTCCCAAGACAGGTTGGAGCCCCAGCATTTT
TRBD1	TRBV2	.	TRBJ1-1	CASRTGDTEAFF	TGTGCCAGCAGGACAGGGGACACTGAAGCTTTCTTT
.	TRBV28	few	TRBJ1-2	CASKGQGYLGHGYTF	TGTGCCAGTAAGGGGCAGGGTTATTTAGGTCATGGCTACACCTTC
.	TRBV18	few	TRBJ1-3	CASSPRTDPGNTIYF	TGTGCCAGCTCACCGCGGACAGACCCTGGAAACACCATATATTTT
.	TRBV3-1/TRBV3-2	.	TRBJ2-1	CASSAGSGAYNEQFF	TGTGCCAGCAGCGCCGGGTCGGGGGCCTACAATGAGCAGTTCTTC
TRBD2	TRBV28	.	TRBJ2-1	CASRGLAVYNEQFF	TGTGCCAGCCGGGGACTAGCGGTCTACAATGAGCAGTTCTTC